A selection of T cell receptor beta chains follows, all from one sample in a study of blood T cell repertoires in COVID-19. The table came from immunoSEQ multiplex PCR; TCRdb's copy has only in-frame clones and leaves some out. This table holds more than 9,500 clones, 60% to 75% found once. What was sequenced was peripheral blood. The origin of the receptors is a man aged 55 to 70 with COVID-19, enrolled during active disease. Each CDR3 is given with its conserved first and last residue.

V gene: TRBV7-8; CDR3 protein: CASSLPGNHEQYF
V gene: TRBV2; CDR3 protein: CASSRETQYF
V gene: TRBV2; CDR3 protein: CASSAGTGSTDTQYF
V gene: TRBV6-5; CDR3 protein: CASTSGGASYNEQFF
V gene: TRBV28; CDR3 protein: CASKWTESGRPYNEQFF
V gene: TRBV7-2; CDR3 protein: CASSLFGGRGELFF
V gene: TRBV10-3; CDR3 protein: CAVASGSYNEQFF
V gene: TRBV12-3/TRBV12-4; CDR3 protein: CASSLRTDVSYTF
V gene: TRBV11-3; CDR3 protein: CASSLGVAVTDTQYF
V gene: TRBV27; CDR3 protein: CASSLFSRDYSSTDTQYF
V gene: TRBV6-1; CDR3 protein: CASSEVRLAGGELFF
V gene: TRBV27; CDR3 protein: CASRQTDVYTF
V gene: TRBV18; CDR3 protein: CASSPVGSPDSPLHF
V gene: TRBV30; CDR3 protein: CAWSVGEVVFVGEQFF
V gene: TRBV19; CDR3 protein: CASSIVSRGRYYGYTF
V gene: TRBV6-5; CDR3 protein: CASSYVSGGADTQYF
V gene: TRBV19; CDR3 protein: CASSIDSSRAGELFF
V gene: TRBV7-9; CDR3 protein: CASSWGQGQTETQYF
V gene: TRBV4-2; CDR3 protein: CASSQEQGFSESPLHF
V gene: TRBV28; CDR3 protein: CASTVTGGNYNEQFF
V gene: TRBV4-2; CDR3 protein: CASSPLDRGHNEQFF
V gene: TRBV27; CDR3 protein: CASSLLSPGVSYEQYF
V gene: TRBV4-1; CDR3 protein: CASSPRSGVRDTEAFF
V gene: TRBV27; CDR3 protein: CASSPTPGTGDSPLHF
V gene: TRBV20-1; CDR3 protein: CSASVNLGGSGYTF
V gene: TRBV6-5; CDR3 protein: CASSRVEGEQYF
V gene: TRBV11-1; CDR3 protein: CASSSWGGSSYNEQFF